Listed below are T cell receptor beta chains from one sample, sequenced in a study of technical replicates of blood from a few donors. TCRdb's table, derived via immunoSEQ multiplex PCR, lists solely in-frame clones and lacks some. There are over 60,000 clones in the sample; 93% occur only once, and approximately 0.25% lies in the top ten. Material for sequencing was T cells isolated from PBMCs. The receptors derive from a human donor in good health. Both conserved end residues are part of each CDR3. A D gene is named only where the DNA matches it firmly. The size entry is marked missing in some rows and otherwise reads once, few, many or a size class.

D | J | V | size | DNA | CDR3
- | TRBJ2-7 | TRBV11-2 | - | TGTGCCAGCAGCTTTCTCGCGGGAACCTACGAGCAGTACTTC | CASSFLAGTYEQYF
- | TRBJ2-3 | TRBV30 | - | TGTGCCTGGAGTGACATGGATACGCAGTATTTT | CAWSDMDTQYF
TRBD2 | TRBJ2-1 | TRBV7-9 | - | TGTGCCAGCAGCTTAATCGCGGGGGACGCCTTGAGCTCCTACAATGAGCAGTTCTTC | CASSLIAGDALSSYNEQFF
TRBD1 | TRBJ1-4 | TRBV9 | - | TGTGCCAGCAGCGTAGGGGGACAGGGACCGAATGAAAAACTGTTTTTT | CASSVGGQGPNEKLFF
TRBD1 | TRBJ2-7 | TRBV5-1 | - | TGCGCCAGCAGCACGCGACAGGGCCCCTACGAGCAGTACTTC | CASSTRQGPYEQYF
- | TRBJ1-1 | TRBV10-1 | - | TGCGCCAGCAGTCTCAGGGTGGGGACTGAAGCTTTCTTT | CASSLRVGTEAFF
TRBD2 | TRBJ2-3 | TRBV5-1 | - | TGCGCCAGCAGCTCATTAGCGGGGGGCAACACAGATACGCAGTATTTT | CASSSLAGGNTDTQYF
TRBD2 | TRBJ2-7 | TRBV9 | - | TGTGCCAGCAGCGTAGTCAGCGGGAGGGCCCCCTACGAGCAGTACTTC | CASSVVSGRAPYEQYF
TRBD1 | TRBJ1-1 | TRBV6-1 | - | TGTGCCAGCAGTGAGGGACAGAGAGGGACTGAAGCTTTCTTT | CASSEGQRGTEAFF
- | TRBJ2-7 | TRBV19 | - | TGTGCCGTATCCCCTGGGCCTTCCGGCTCCTACGAGCAGTACTTC | CAVSPGPSGSYEQYF
- | TRBJ1-5 | TRBV27 | - | TGTGCCAGCAGCTTAGCGGGAGGCAATCAGCCCCAGCATTTT | CASSLAGGNQPQHF
TRBD1 | TRBJ2-6 | TRBV5-1 | - | TGCGCCAGCAGCTCCCACTACCCACAGGGGGCTGACGGGGCCAACGTCCTGACTTTC | CASSSHYPQGADGANVLTF
- | TRBJ2-1 | TRBV6-6 | - | TGTGCCAGCAAACTCGATTCCGGGATCCATGAGCAGTTCTTC | CASKLDSGIHEQFF
- | TRBJ2-2 | TRBV6-1 | once | TGTGCCAGCAGTGGACCCAGGGGTGGTTCGAGTACCGGGGAGCTGTTTTTT | CASSGPRGGSSTGELFF
TRBD2 | TRBJ2-2 | TRBV11-3 | - | TGTGCCAGCAGTACCGGACTAGCGGGAGTCGGGGAGCTGTTTTTT | CASSTGLAGVGELFF
TRBD2 | TRBJ2-1 | TRBV29-1 | - | TGCAGCGTTGGTGTGGGAGGGCGAGGCGGTGAGCAGTTCTTC | CSVGVGGRGGEQFF
TRBD1 | TRBJ1-3 | TRBV2 | - | TGTGCCAGCAGGAACCCTGACCGGGGGACAGGGCTATCTGGAAACACCATATATTTT | CASRNPDRGTGLSGNTIYF
- | TRBJ2-7 | TRBV11-3 | once | TGTGCCAGCAGCTTAGGGGACTCGAGCTCCTACGAGCAGTACTTC | CASSLGDSSSYEQYF
- | TRBJ2-3 | TRBV18 | - | TGTGCCAGCTCACCACCTCGGGGCACAGATACGCAGTATTTT | CASSPPRGTDTQYF
- | TRBJ1-5 | TRBV10-3 | once | TGTGCCATCAGGGCGGACACGCGGCAGCCCCAGCATTTT | CAIRADTRQPQHF
TRBD1 | TRBJ1-2 | TRBV19 | - | TGTGCCAGTAGTCCGAACAGGGGGCGTTACTATGGCTACACCTTC | CASSPNRGRYYGYTF
- | TRBJ2-4 | TRBV6-1 | once | TGTGCCAGCAGTGAAATCCAGGGAAGAAACATTCAGTACTTC | CASSEIQGRNIQYF
TRBD1 | TRBJ2-7 | TRBV10-3 | - | TGTGCCATCAGTAGACCGGGACAGGGGGGAATCGAGCAGTACTTC | CAISRPGQGGIEQYF
TRBD2 | TRBJ2-1 | TRBV7-9 | - | TGTGCCAGCACCACCTCGGGCGGGGGGGTATATGAGCAGTTCTTC | CASTTSGGGVYEQFF
- | TRBJ2-7 | TRBV28 | - | TGTGCCAGCCGCCCCCTACAGGGTTTGTCACCTCGCTACGAGCAGTACTTC | CASRPLQGLSPRYEQYF
TRBD2 | TRBJ2-3 | TRBV11-2 | - | TGTGCCAGCAGCCAGGGACTAGCGGGGGCTGATACGCAGTATTTT | CASSQGLAGADTQYF
TRBD2 | TRBJ2-5 | TRBV5-3 | once | TGTGCCAGAAGCCGGGGGGTGCGTCTAGCGGGACACCAAGAGACCCAGTACTTC | CARSRGVRLAGHQETQYF
- | TRBJ2-7 | TRBV30 | - | TGTGCCTGGACCCGCGGGACCTACGAGCAGTACTTC | CAWTRGTYEQYF
TRBD2 | TRBJ2-5 | TRBV5-1 | - | TGCGCCAGCAGCCCGGGACTAGCGGGAGGAGAGACCCAGTACTTC | CASSPGLAGGETQYF
TRBD2 | TRBJ2-7 | TRBV27 | - | TGTGCCAGCAGCCCACCCCCCTCTAGCGGACTATCCTACGAGCAGTACTTC | CASSPPPSSGLSYEQYF
- | TRBJ2-1 | TRBV5-5 | - | TGTGCCAGCAGCCGTTTAGAGGATCCCTACAATGAGCAGTTCTTC | CASSRLEDPYNEQFF
- | TRBJ2-2 | TRBV5-1 | - | TGCGCCAGCAGCTTGGTACTAGCTGCCGGGGAGCTGTTTTTT | CASSLVLAAGELFF
- | TRBJ1-5 | TRBV28 | few | TGTGCCAGCACAAACAGGGTTCGGGATCAGCCCCAGCATTTT | CASTNRVRDQPQHF
- | TRBJ2-2 | TRBV7-2 | - | TGTGCCAGCAGCTGGGTGCGGGTGGCTTATAGCACCGGGGAGCTGTTTTTT | CASSWVRVAYSTGELFF
TRBD2 | TRBJ2-1 | TRBV4-1 | - | TGCGCCAGCAGCCTGCCAACTGGACTAGCTGGCCACAATGAGCAGTTCTTC | CASSLPTGLAGHNEQFF
TRBD2 | TRBJ2-7 | TRBV6-6 | - | TGTGCCAGCAGTTTCAATTTGGGACTAGAAGGGGGAGAGCAGTACTTC | CASSFNLGLEGGEQYF
- | TRBJ1-2 | TRBV27 | - | TGTGCCAGCAGTTTCAGGGGTCGTGGCTATGGCTACACCTTC | CASSFRGRGYGYTF
TRBD2 | TRBJ2-5 | TRBV19 | - | TGTGCCAGTAGTATTACTAGCGGGAGGGCAGAGACCCAGTACTTC | CASSITSGRAETQYF
- | TRBJ1-1 | TRBV5-1 | - | TGCGCCAGCAGCTTGGGGGACAACTCGGGCCCTGAAGCTTTCTTT | CASSLGDNSGPEAFF
TRBD1 | TRBJ2-7 | TRBV11-3 | - | TGTGCCAGCAGCCCTTGGGCACGGACAGGGGCCTCCTACGAGCAGTACTTC | CASSPWARTGASYEQYF
TRBD1 | TRBJ1-1 | TRBV7-6 | once | TGTGCCAGCAGCTCCCGGACAGGGAGGGACACTGAAGCTTTCTTT | CASSSRTGRDTEAFF
- | TRBJ2-2 | TRBV9 | - | TGTGCCAGCAGCGTAGATGGTGAGACCGGGGAGCTGTTTTTT | CASSVDGETGELFF
- | TRBJ2-1 | TRBV6-1 | - | TGTGCCAGCAGTGAAGCAGTGACTTCCCCAGAGCAGTTCTTC | CASSEAVTSPEQFF
- | TRBJ1-2 | TRBV19 | - | TGTGCCAGTAGTATAGGGTCTCTCACCTGGGGAGGAATGAATGGCTACACCTTC | CASSIGSLTWGGMNGYTF
TRBD2 | TRBJ2-7 | TRBV19 | - | TGTGCCAGTAGTGCGGGGGGCCGTTCTCTGGAGGAGCAGTACTTC | CASSAGGRSLEEQYF
- | TRBJ1-5 | TRBV18 | few | TGTGCCAGCTCACCAGAGGCTAGCAATCAGCCCCAGCATTTT | CASSPEASNQPQHF
- | TRBJ2-7 | TRBV5-6 | - | TGTGCCAGCAGCCCCTGGACAGATCTATACGAGCAGTACTTC | CASSPWTDLYEQYF
TRBD2 | TRBJ2-7 | TRBV7-2 | - | TGTGCCAGCAGCCCGAGGACTAGCGGGTCTGGGGAGCAGTACTTC | CASSPRTSGSGEQYF
- | TRBJ1-1 | TRBV6-5 | - | TGTGCCAGCACCAGTTGGGGGGACCGGGGCACTGAAGCTTTCTTT | CASTSWGDRGTEAFF
- | TRBJ2-3 | TRBV4-1 | - | TGCGCCAGCAAAGACGGGAGCACAGATACGCAGTATTTT | CASKDGSTDTQYF
- | TRBJ2-5 | TRBV6-5 | - | TGTGCCAGCAGTTACGGACAGCAAGAGACCCAGTACTTC | CASSYGQQETQYF
- | TRBJ1-2 | TRBV25-1 | - | TGTGCCAGCAGTGAGGGGGGGCGCTTCTATGGCTACACCTTC | CASSEGGRFYGYTF
TRBD1 | TRBJ2-7 | TRBV27 | - | TGTGCCAGCAGTTTCCAGCCCTGGGACAGTTCCTACGAGCAGTACTTC | CASSFQPWDSSYEQYF